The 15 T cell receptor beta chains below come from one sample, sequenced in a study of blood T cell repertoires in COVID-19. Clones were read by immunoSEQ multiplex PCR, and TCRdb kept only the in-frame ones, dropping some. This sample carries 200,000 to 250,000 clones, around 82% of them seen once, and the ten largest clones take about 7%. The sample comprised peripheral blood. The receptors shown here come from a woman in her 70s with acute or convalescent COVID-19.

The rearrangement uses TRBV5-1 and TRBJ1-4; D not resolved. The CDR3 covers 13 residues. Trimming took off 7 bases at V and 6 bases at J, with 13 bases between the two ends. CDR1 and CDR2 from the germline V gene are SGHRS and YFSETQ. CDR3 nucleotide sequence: TGCGCCAGCGCACGATCTTCGGATGAAAAACTGTTTTTT. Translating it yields CASARSSDEKLFF. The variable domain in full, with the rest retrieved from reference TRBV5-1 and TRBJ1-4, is KAGVTQTPRYLIKTRGQQVTLSCSPISGHRSVSWYQQTPGQGLQFLFEYFSETQRNKGNFPGRFSGRQFSNSRSEMNVSTLELGDSALYLCASARSSDEKLFFGSGTQLSVL.

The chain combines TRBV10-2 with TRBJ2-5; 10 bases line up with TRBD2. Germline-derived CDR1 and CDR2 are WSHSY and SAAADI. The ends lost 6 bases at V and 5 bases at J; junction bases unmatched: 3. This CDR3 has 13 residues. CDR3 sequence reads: CASRVAGGETQYF. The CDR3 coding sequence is TGCGCCAGCAGGGTAGCGGGGGGTGAGACCCAGTACTTC.

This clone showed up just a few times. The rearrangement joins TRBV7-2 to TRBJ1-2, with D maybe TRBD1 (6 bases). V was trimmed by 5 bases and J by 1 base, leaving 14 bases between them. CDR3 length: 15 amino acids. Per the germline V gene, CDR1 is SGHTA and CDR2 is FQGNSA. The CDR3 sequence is CASSPRTALNYGYTF. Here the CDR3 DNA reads TGTGCCAGCAGCCCTCGGACAGCTCTTAACTATGGCTACACCTTC.

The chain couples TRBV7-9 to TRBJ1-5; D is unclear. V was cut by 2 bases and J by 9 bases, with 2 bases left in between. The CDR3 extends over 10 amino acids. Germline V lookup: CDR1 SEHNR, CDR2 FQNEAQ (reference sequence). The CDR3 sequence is CASSLRPQHF. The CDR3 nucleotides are TGTGCCAGCAGCTTACGGCCCCAGCATTTT.

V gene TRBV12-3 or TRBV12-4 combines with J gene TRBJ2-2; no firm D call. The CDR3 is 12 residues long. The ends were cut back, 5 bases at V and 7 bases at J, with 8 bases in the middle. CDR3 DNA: TGTGCCAGCAGTCTATTAGTCGGGGAGCTGTTTTTT. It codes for CASSLLVGELFF.

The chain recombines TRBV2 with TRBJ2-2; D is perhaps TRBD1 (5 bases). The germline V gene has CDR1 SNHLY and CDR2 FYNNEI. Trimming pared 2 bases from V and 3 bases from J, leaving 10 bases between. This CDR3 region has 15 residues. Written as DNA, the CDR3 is TGTGCCAGCAGTGAACTGGGGCTGGACACCGGGGAGCTGTTTTTT. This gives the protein CASSELGLDTGELFF.

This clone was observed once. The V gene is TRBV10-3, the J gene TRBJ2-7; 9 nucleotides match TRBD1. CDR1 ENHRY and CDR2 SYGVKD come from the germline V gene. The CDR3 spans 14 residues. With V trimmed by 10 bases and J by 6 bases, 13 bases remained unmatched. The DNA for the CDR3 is TGTGCCACACAACTCACAGGGGGCGTCGCCGAGCAGTACGTC. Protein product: CATQLTGGVAEQYV.

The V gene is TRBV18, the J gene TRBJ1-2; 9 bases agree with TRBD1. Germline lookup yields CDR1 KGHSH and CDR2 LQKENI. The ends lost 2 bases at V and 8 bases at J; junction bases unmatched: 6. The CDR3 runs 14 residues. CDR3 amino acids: CASSPRTGAVGYTF. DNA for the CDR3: TGTGCCAGCTCACCAAGGACAGGGGCGGTGGGCTACACCTTC.

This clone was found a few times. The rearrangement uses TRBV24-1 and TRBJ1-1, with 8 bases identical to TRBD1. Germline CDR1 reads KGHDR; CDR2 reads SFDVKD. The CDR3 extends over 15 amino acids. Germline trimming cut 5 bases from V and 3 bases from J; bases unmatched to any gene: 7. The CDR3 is CATSGTGGKDTEAFF. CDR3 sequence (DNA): TGTGCCACCAGTGGTACAGGGGGAAAGGACACTGAAGCTTTCTTT.

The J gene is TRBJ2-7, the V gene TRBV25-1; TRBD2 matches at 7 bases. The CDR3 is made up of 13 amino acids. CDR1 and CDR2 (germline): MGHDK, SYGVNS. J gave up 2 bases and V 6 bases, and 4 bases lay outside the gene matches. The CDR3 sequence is CASRRGGAYEQYF. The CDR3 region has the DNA TGTGCCAGCAGGAGGGGAGGGGCCTACGAGCAGTACTTC.

The CDR3 loop reads CASSAPNQPQHF. The DNA of the CDR3 is TGTGCCAGCAGCGCGCCTAATCAGCCCCAGCATTTT. The chain uses TRBV5-5 and TRBJ1-5; D ambiguous. The germline V gene has CDR1 SGHKS and CDR2 YYEKEE (reference sequence). V lost 4 bases, J lost 4 bases, and 6 bases lay in between. The CDR3 consists of 12 residues.

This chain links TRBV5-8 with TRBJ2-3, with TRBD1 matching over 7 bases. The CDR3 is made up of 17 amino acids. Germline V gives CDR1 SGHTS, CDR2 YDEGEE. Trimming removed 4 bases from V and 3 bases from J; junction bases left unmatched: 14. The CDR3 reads CASSQATGRGVTDTQYF. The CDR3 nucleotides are TGTGCCAGCAGCCAAGCGACAGGGCGAGGGGTAACAGATACGCAGTATTTT.

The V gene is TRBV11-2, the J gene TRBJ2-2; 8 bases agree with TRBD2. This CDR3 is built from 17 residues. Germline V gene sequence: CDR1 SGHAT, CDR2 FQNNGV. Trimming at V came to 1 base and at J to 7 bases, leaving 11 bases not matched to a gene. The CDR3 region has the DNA TGTGCCAGCAGCTTAGCAATGGGACTAGAGAAGGTCGGGGAGCTGTTTTTT. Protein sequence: CASSLAMGLEKVGELFF.

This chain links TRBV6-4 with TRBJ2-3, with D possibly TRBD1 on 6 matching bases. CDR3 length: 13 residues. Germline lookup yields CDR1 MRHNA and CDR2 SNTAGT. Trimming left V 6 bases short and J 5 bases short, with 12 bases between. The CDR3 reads CASSSGVQDTQYF. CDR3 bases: TGTGCCAGCAGCTCAGGGGTTCAAGATACGCAGTATTTT.

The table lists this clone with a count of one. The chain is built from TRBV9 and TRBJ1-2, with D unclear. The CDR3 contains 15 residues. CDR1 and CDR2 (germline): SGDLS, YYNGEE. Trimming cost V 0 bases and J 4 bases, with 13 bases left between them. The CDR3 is CASSVDGGEGYGYTF. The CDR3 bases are TGTGCCAGCAGCGTAGACGGCGGGGAAGGCTATGGCTACACCTTC.